Ten or more counts support the clone carrying this TCR beta chain. Its specificity is unknown. The sample is drawn from a study of response to subunit inactivated influenza vaccine. Overall study findings and caveats: A suggestion made by the authors is that each seasonal influenza vaccination recruits few new T cells.

One entry per CDR3 protein, called by TCRdb with MiXCR from the RT-PCR reads. The table lists 250,000 to 350,000 distinct CDR3 sequences, roughly 22% of them singletons. J lost 8 bases, V lost 0 bases, and 8 bases had no gene match. This CDR3 is 15 amino acids long. Looked up from germline, CDR1 is SGHRS and CDR2 is YFSETQ. The V and J genes are TRBV5-1 and TRBJ1-2, with TRBD1 identical over 9 bases. The sequence derives from a man between 45 and 75 years old who received an inactivated influenza vaccine. The source material was PBMCs from blood, sampled less than 22 months after vaccination. CDR3 loop: CASSLDPGQGDGYTF. The CDR3 DNA follows: TGCGCCAGCAGCTTGGACCCGGGACAGGGTGACGGCTACACCTTC.